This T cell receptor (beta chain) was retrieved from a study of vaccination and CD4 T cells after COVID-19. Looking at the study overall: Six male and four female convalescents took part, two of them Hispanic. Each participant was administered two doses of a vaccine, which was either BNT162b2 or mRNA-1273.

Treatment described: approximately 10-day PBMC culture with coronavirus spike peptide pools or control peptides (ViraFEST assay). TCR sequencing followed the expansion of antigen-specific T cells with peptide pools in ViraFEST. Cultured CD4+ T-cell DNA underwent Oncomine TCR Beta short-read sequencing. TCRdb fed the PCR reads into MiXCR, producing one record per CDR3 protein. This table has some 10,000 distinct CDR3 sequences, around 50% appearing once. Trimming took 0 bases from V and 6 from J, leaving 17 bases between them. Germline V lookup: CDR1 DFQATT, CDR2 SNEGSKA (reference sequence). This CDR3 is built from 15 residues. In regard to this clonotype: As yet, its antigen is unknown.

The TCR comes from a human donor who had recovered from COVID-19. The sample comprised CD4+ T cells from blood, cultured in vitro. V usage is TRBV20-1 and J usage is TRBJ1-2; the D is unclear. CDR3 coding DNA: TGCAGTGCTAGAGATTCCGCGGTTGGGCGGGATGGCTACACCTTC. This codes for CSARDSAVGRDGYTF.